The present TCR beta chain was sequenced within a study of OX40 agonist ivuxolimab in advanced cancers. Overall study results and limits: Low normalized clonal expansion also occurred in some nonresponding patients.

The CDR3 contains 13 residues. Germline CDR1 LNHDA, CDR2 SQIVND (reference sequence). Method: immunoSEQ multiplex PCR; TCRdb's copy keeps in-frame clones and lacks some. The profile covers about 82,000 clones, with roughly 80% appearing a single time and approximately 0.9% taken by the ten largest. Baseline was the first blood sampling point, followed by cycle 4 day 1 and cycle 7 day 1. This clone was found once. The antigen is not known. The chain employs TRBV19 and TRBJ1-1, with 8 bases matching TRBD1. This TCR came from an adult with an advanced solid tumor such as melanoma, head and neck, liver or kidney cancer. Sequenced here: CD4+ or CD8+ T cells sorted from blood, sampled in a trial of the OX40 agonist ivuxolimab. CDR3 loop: CASSDRGEAEAFF. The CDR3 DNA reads TGTGCGTCAAGCGACAGGGGTGAGGCTGAAGCTTTCTTT.